This T cell receptor (beta chain) stems from a study of immune cell composition in non-small cell lung cancer. The CDR3 has 13 amino acids. The V gene lost 5 bases and the J gene lost 6 bases, with 13 bases spanning the gap. CDR1 is LNHNV, CDR2 YYDKDF, per germline (reference sequence). Study results and caveats: Overall clonality, unlike maximal tumour-associated clone frequency, did not predict TIL reactivity. Tumour TCR-beta clonality was not significantly tied to smoking pack-years. Top 10 clone scores and clonality were higher in squamous than adenocarcinoma.

By share of the sample, this clone is hyperexpanded. Antigen specificity is unknown. Profiled with immunoSEQ multiplex PCR; TCRdb holds only in-frame clones, not every one. The sample shows 2,000 or so clones, 60% to 80% of them seen only once. Material for sequencing was lung tumor tissue. This rearrangement joins TRBV15 to TRBJ1-2, with D possibly TRBD1 on 5 matching bases. The sequence was obtained from a human donor with non-small cell lung cancer. CDR3 nucleotides: TGTGCCACCAGCCTAGGTGGGGGGGATGGCTACACCTTC. Its protein product is CATSLGGGDGYTF.